The clone carrying this T cell receptor beta chain has at least ten counts. The data were obtained in a study of blood T cell repertoires in COVID-19. Study-level information: The United States, Italy and Spain provided the acute and convalescent COVID-19 samples. T cells, B-cell-depleted T cells, or PBMCs provided the cDNA or gDNA that served as material.

Germline V lookup: CDR1 MNHEY, CDR2 SVGEGT. This CDR3 is built from 15 residues. The ends were cut back, 3 bases at V and 6 bases at J, with 14 bases in the middle. Sequencing was performed with immunoSEQ multiplex PCR; in TCRdb, only in-frame clones are kept and a portion is missing. This sample carries about 250,000 clones, roughly 87% of them seen once, and the ten largest clones take around 2.6%. This receptor was obtained from a woman aged 25 to 39 with acute COVID-19. The specimen sequenced was PBMCs or T cells enriched from blood (not recorded which). The V gene is TRBV6-2 or TRBV6-3, the J gene TRBJ2-2; D possibly corresponds to TRBD2 (6 bases). This CDR3 reads CASSYSVGRSGELFF. CDR3 coding DNA: TGTGCCAGCAGTTATAGCGTAGGGAGGTCCGGGGAGCTGTTTTTT.